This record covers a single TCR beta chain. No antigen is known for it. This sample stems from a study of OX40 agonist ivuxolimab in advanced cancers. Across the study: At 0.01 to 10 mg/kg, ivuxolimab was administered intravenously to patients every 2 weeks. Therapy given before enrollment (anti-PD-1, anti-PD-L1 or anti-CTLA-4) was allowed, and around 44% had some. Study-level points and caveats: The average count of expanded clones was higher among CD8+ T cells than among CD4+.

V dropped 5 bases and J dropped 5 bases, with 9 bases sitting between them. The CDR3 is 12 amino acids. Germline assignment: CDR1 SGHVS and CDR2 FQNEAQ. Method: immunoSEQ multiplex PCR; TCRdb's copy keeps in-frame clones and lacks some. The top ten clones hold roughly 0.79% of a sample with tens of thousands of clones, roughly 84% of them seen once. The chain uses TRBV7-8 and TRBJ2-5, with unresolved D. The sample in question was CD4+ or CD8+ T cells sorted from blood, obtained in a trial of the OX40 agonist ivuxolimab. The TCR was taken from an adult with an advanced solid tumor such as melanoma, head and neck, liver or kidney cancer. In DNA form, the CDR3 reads TGTGCCAGCAGCCCAAGACCGGAGACCCAGTACTTC. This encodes CASSPRPETQYF. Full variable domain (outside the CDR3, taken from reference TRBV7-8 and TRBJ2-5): GAGVSQSPRYKVAKRGQDVALRCDPISGHVSLFWYQQALGQGPEFLTYFQNEAQLDKSGLPSDRFFAERPEGSVSTLKIQRTQQEDSAVYLCASSPRPETQYFGPGTRLLVL.